One and the same sample provided the 25 T cell receptor beta chains below, sequenced in a study of siplizumab effects on memory and regulatory T cells. Generated by immunoSEQ multiplex PCR, the TCRdb table keeps only in-frame clones and is missing some. The sample holds about 120,000 clones, over 85% seen once. The sample comprised non-Treg CD4+ T cells sorted from blood. The receptors were gathered from a human donor in good health.

Here the CDR3 DNA reads TGCAGTGCTAGAGACAGATGGGAGTTCTTC. This sequence encodes CSARDRWEFF. The V and J genes are TRBV20-1 and TRBJ2-1; unclear D gene. Looked up from germline, CDR1 is DFQATT and CDR2 is SNEGSKA (reference sequence). V gave up 0 bases and J gave up 14 bases, with 8 bases separating them. The CDR3 runs to 10 residues.

The J gene is TRBJ2-6, the V gene TRBV10-2; TRBD1 matches 7 bases. This CDR3 is built from 16 residues. Germline V gene lookup returns CDR1 WSHSY and CDR2 SAAADI. V lost 4 bases to trimming and J lost 2 bases; unmatched junction nucleotides: 5. CDR3: CASSGQGDTGANVLTF. The CDR3 DNA is TGCGCCAGCAGTGGTCAGGGGGACACTGGGGCCAACGTCCTGACTTTC.

This clone was detected once. The genes are TRBV7-8 and TRBJ1-5; 8 bases fit TRBD1. The germline CDR1 and CDR2 sequences are SGHVS and FQNEAQ. The ends lost 2 bases at V and 5 bases at J; junction bases unmatched: 8. The CDR3 extends over 16 amino acids. The CDR3 region is CASSLTGTGIDQPQHF. The CDR3 coding sequence is TGTGCCAGCAGCTTAACCGGGACAGGCATCGATCAGCCCCAGCATTTT.

This clone was seen more than once but under ten times. V gene TRBV28 combines with J gene TRBJ1-5; D is ambiguous. Deletions cut 7 bases from V and 0 bases from J, with 4 bases between. This CDR3 has 12 amino acids. Germline-derived CDR1 and CDR2 are MDHEN and SYDVKM. The chain's CDR3 is CASTNSNQPQHF. Here the CDR3 DNA reads TGTGCCAGCACCAATAGCAATCAGCCCCAGCATTTT.

The chain joins TRBV7-2 to TRBJ2-3; a weak D match, TRBD2 (7 bases). Germline V gene data show CDR1 as SGHTA and CDR2 as FQGNSA. The CDR3 totals 16 residues. V lost 4 bases and J lost 0, with 14 bases in between. The CDR3 spells CASSSYRGASTDTQYF. In nucleotides, the CDR3 is TGTGCCAGCAGCTCGTATCGGGGGGCCAGCACAGATACGCAGTATTTT.

This chain joins TRBV5-1 and TRBJ2-3; possibly TRBD1 for D (5 bases). This CDR3 contains 14 residues. Germline V lookup: CDR1 SGHRS, CDR2 YFSETQ. With 5 bases removed from V and 1 base from J, the gap between germline ends came to 11 bases. The CDR3 sequence: CASRKGARTDTQYF. CDR3 in DNA: TGCGCCAGCAGAAAAGGGGCGCGCACAGATACGCAGTATTTT.

This chain joins TRBV5-1 and TRBJ1-4; D is possibly TRBD1 (6 bases). V gave up 0 bases and J gave up 5 bases, with 14 bases separating them. The CDR3 loop spans 16 amino acids. Germline CDR1 SGHRS, CDR2 YFSETQ. The CDR3 sequence is CASSLVAGEGNEKLFF. CDR3 sequence (DNA): TGCGCCAGCAGCTTGGTGGCAGGGGAAGGGAATGAAAAACTGTTTTTT.

The chain carries TRBV11-2 and TRBJ1-2; D unclear. CDR1 is SGHAT, CDR2 FQNNGV, per germline. The V end was cut by 6 bases, the J end by 4 bases, with 15 bases between. The CDR3 covers 14 residues. The CDR3: CASRPSGLGYGYTF. The CDR3, as DNA: TGTGCCAGCAGACCTTCCGGATTGGGCTATGGCTACACCTTC.

The count of this clone is one. The rearrangement links TRBV6-5 to TRBJ1-3; the D gene is possibly TRBD1 (5 bases). V lost 6 bases and J 0 bases, leaving 12 bases between the germline ends. CDR1 is MNHEY, CDR2 SVGAGI, per germline. The CDR3 sequence is 15 residues long. The CDR3 DNA reads as TGTGCCAGCAGCAGAACCGGGACCTCTGGAAACACCATATATTTT. Translating gives CASSRTGTSGNTIYF.

CDR3 sequence reads: CASSTTDTQYF. CDR3 DNA sequence: TGTGCCAGCAGCACCACAGATACGCAGTATTTT. The rearrangement links TRBV7-2 to TRBJ2-3, with D uncertain. Trimming left V 5 bases short and J 2 bases short, with 2 bases between. The CDR3 runs 11 residues. Per the germline V gene, CDR1 is SGHTA and CDR2 is FQGNSA.

The chain is built from TRBV5-1 and TRBJ1-2, with 9 bases that match TRBD1. Trimming removed 4 bases from V and 7 bases from J; junction bases left unmatched: 2. There are 12 residues in the CDR3. Germline loops: CDR1 SGHRS, CDR2 YFSETQ. CDR3 region: CASSRDRVGYTF. CDR3 coding DNA: TGCGCCAGCAGCCGGGACAGGGTTGGCTACACCTTC.

V usage is TRBV10-3 and J usage is TRBJ2-1, with TRBD1 matching 8 bases. The germline CDR1 and CDR2 sequences are ENHRY and SYGVKD. The CDR3 covers 14 residues. The V segment lost 7 bases and the J segment 0 bases; nucleotides outside the gene matches: 2. The CDR3 is CAITDRGSYNEQFF. For the CDR3, the DNA is TGTGCCATCACAGACAGGGGCTCCTACAATGAGCAGTTCTTC.

CDR3 region: CASSQPGGDYGYTF. The DNA for the CDR3 is TGCGCCAGCAGCCAACCGGGAGGGGACTATGGCTACACCTTC. The chain carries TRBV4-1 and TRBJ1-2; D might be TRBD1 (5 bases). Trimming removed 2 bases from V and 3 bases from J, with 10 bases in between. The CDR3 has 14 amino acids. From germline, CDR1 is MGHRA and CDR2 YSYEKL.

This clone was picked up one time. The chain links TRBV5-5 to TRBJ1-1, with D uncertain. CDR3 length equals 13 residues. Germline lookup yields CDR1 SGHKS and CDR2 YYEKEE (reference sequence). V lost 3 bases and J lost 2, with 8 bases in between. The CDR3 DNA sequence: TGTGCCAGCAGCTCCTCCATAAACACTGAAGCTTTCTTT. Translated, it gives CASSSSINTEAFF.

V gene TRBV7-3 combines with J gene TRBJ2-2; tentatively, D is TRBD2 (7 bases). CDR3 length equals 16 residues. Trimming removed 1 base at V and 6 bases at J, with 15 bases between. From germline, CDR1 is SGHTA and CDR2 FQGTGA. The CDR3 sequence: CASSLIPGGLPGELFF. The CDR3 DNA follows: TGTGCCAGCAGCTTAATTCCGGGGGGCCTCCCCGGGGAGCTGTTTTTT.

The chain carries TRBV5-1 and TRBJ1-2; 8 nucleotides match TRBD1. The length of the CDR3 is 13 residues. Germline assignment: CDR1 SGHRS and CDR2 YFSETQ. The V and J ends lost 4 bases and 12 bases, in that order; junction bases with no gene match: 11. CDR3 sequence reads: CASSPNQQGEDTF. Here the CDR3 DNA reads TGCGCCAGCAGCCCAAATCAACAGGGGGAGGACACCTTC.

This chain links TRBV19 with TRBJ1-1, with D unresolved. The CDR3 is 14 amino acids. Germline values: CDR1 LNHDA, CDR2 SQIVND (reference sequence). V was cut by 5 bases and J by 4 bases, with 14 bases left in between. As DNA, the CDR3 is TGTGCCAGTAGTCCGGCTGTCGGCGGCACTGAAGCTTTCTTT. The encoded protein is CASSPAVGGTEAFF.

The chain couples TRBV28 to TRBJ1-5; 7 bases map to TRBD1. The V gene end was trimmed by 6 bases and the J gene end by 2 bases; junction bases not matched to a gene: 13. The CDR3 length is 17 residues. Germline-derived CDR1 and CDR2 are MDHEN and SYDVKM. CDR3 sequence reads: CASSSPGGGMGNQPQHF. The CDR3 region has the DNA TGTGCCAGCAGCTCCCCAGGGGGGGGCATGGGCAATCAGCCCCAGCATTTT. The full variable domain, rest sourced from reference TRBV28 and TRBJ1-5, is DVKVTQSSRYLVKRTGEKVFLECVQDMDHENMFWYRQDPGLGLRLIYFSYDVKMKEKGDIPEGYSVSREKKERFSLILESASTNQTSMYLCASSSPGGGMGNQPQHFGDGTRLSIL.

This clone appeared a single time. This chain joins TRBV6-5 and TRBJ2-7; maybe TRBD1 (5 bases). Trimming cost V 0 bases and J 2 bases, with 11 bases left between them. The CDR3 has 15 residues. Germline-derived CDR1 and CDR2 are MNHEY and SVGAGI. This chain's CDR3 is CASSYSLGVTYEQYF. In DNA, the CDR3 is TGTGCCAGCAGTTACTCCCTAGGGGTTACCTACGAGCAGTACTTC.

Remarks on this clone: The sample carries other DNA sequences with the same CDR3. V gene TRBV18 combines with J gene TRBJ1-5; D remains unclear. The CDR3 length is 13 residues. Germline V lookup: CDR1 KGHSH, CDR2 LQKENI. The V end lost 3 bases, the J end lost 0 bases, and 3 bases lay between the germline ends. CDR3 coding DNA: TGTGCCAGCTCACCCGATAGCAATCAGCCCCAGCATTTT. It yields the protein CASSPDSNQPQHF.

The V gene is TRBV6-5, the J gene TRBJ1-6, with TRBD1 matching over 8 bases. V was pared by 5 bases and J by 7 bases, with 7 bases of the junction left unmatched. This CDR3 region has 15 residues. Germline CDR1 MNHEY, CDR2 SVGAGI. CDR3: CASSPPTGENSPLHF. The DNA of the CDR3 is TGTGCCAGCAGTCCCCCGACAGGGGAAAATTCACCCCTCCACTTT.

This CDR3 reads CASSHYPNYGYTF. The CDR3 nucleotides are TGTGCCAGCAGCCACTATCCGAACTATGGCTACACCTTC. The V call is TRBV7-6, the J call TRBJ1-2, with no clear D. This CDR3 comprises 13 residues. Germline lookup yields CDR1 SGHVS and CDR2 FNYEAQ. The germline V and J ends were trimmed by 5 bases and 2 bases, with 9 bases remaining between them.

This chain links TRBV5-4 with TRBJ2-7; D is ambiguous. The CDR3 spans 14 residues. Trimming shortened V by 1 base and J by 6 bases, and 14 bases separated the two germline ends. Germline lookup yields CDR1 SGHNT and CDR2 YYREEE (reference sequence). In DNA form, the CDR3 reads TGTGCCAGCAGCTTGCCACAAACGCCAGCCGAGCAGTACTTC. It codes for CASSLPQTPAEQYF.

The genes are TRBV2 and TRBJ2-3; the match to TRBD1 covers 12 bases. The germline gives CDR1 SNHLY, CDR2 FYNNEI. V shed 8 bases and J 6 bases; nucleotides not matched to a gene: 9. The CDR3 has 15 amino acids. The CDR3 bases are TGTGCCAGCTCTGCAGGGACAGGGGGCGGGGATACGCAGTATTTT. Encoded protein: CASSAGTGGGDTQYF.

The chain carries TRBV9 and TRBJ1-4; D unresolved. The CDR3 contains 17 residues. Between the trimmed V and J ends, which lost 0 bases and 1 base, there was a span of 13 bases. Germline CDR1 SGDLS, CDR2 YYNGEE. The CDR3 reads CASSVAGSGLTNEKLFF. In DNA, the CDR3 is TGTGCCAGCAGCGTAGCTGGTAGTGGTTTAACTAATGAAAAACTGTTTTTT.